Listed here are 28 T cell receptor beta chains from one sample, sequenced in a study of blood T cell repertoires in COVID-19. TCRdb's table, derived via immunoSEQ multiplex PCR, lists solely in-frame clones and lacks some. The data contain under 65,000 clones, 87% of them singletons. The sequencing sample was made of peripheral blood. The receptors were sampled from a man older than 75 in a cohort sampled during active COVID-19.

The chain employs TRBV9 and TRBJ1-2; 7 bases align to TRBD1. V gave up 0 bases and J gave up 6 bases; unmatched junction bases: 8. The CDR3 consists of 15 residues. CDR1 and CDR2 from the germline V gene are SGDLS and YYNGEE. CDR3 sequence (DNA): TGTGCCAGCAGCGTAGAGGGCAGGGGGGTACATGGCTACACCTTC. Amino acids: CASSVEGRGVHGYTF.

The J gene is TRBJ2-4, the V gene TRBV6-5; D unresolved. This CDR3 has 16 amino acids. V dropped 0 bases and J dropped 0 bases, with 9 bases sitting between them. CDR1 and CDR2 (germline): MNHEY, SVGAGI. The CDR3 here is CASSYSWREAKNIQYF. The CDR3 DNA reads as TGTGCCAGCAGTTACTCTTGGAGAGAAGCCAAAAACATTCAGTACTTC.

The rearrangement joins TRBV19 to TRBJ2-1; D ambiguous. Germline V gene data show CDR1 as LNHDA and CDR2 as SQIVND (reference sequence). CDR3 length: 16 amino acids. The V and J ends lost 3 bases and 3 bases respectively, with 15 bases between them. CDR3 sequence: CASSIWRPQDYNEQFF. The CDR3 DNA reads TGTGCCAGTAGTATTTGGCGGCCACAAGACTACAATGAGCAGTTCTTC.

The V and J genes are TRBV5-1 and TRBJ2-7, with a weak D call TRBD2 (6 bases). Germline loops: CDR1 SGHRS, CDR2 YFSETQ. With 2 bases removed from V and 0 bases from J, the gap between germline ends came to 18 bases. CDR3 size: 17 residues. DNA of the CDR3: TGCGCCAGCAGCTTACACTATGGGACTCAAAACTCCTACGAGCAGTACTTC. It yields the protein CASSLHYGTQNSYEQYF.

The CDR3 coding sequence is TGTGCCAGCAGCCCCAGCCCGGGACAGGGTGGGGACACTGAAGCTTTCTTT. This encodes CASSPSPGQGGDTEAFF. The chain employs TRBV7-9 and TRBJ1-1, with 9 bases fitting TRBD1. Germline CDR1 is SEHNR and CDR2 is FQNEAQ (reference sequence). V shed 5 bases and J 3 bases; nucleotides not matched to a gene: 13. This CDR3 has 17 amino acids.

The chain has TRBV7-9 and TRBJ2-5; D uncertain. Trimming removed 5 bases from V and 5 bases from J, with 3 bases in between. This CDR3 is built from 10 residues. CDR1 SEHNR and CDR2 FQNEAQ come from the germline V gene (reference sequence). CDR3 in amino acids: CASSQETQYF. The CDR3 bases are TGTGCCAGCAGCCAGGAGACCCAGTACTTC.

The chain joins TRBV18 to TRBJ2-1, with 11 positions matching TRBD2. V lost 6 bases to trimming and J lost 7 bases; unmatched junction nucleotides: 5. Germline loops: CDR1 KGHSH, CDR2 LQKENI. The CDR3 loop spans 14 amino acids. In DNA form, the CDR3 reads TGTGCCAGCTCCACTAGCGGGAGCAGAAATGAGCAGTTCTTC. Residues: CASSTSGSRNEQFF.

The count of this clone is one. This chain joins TRBV30 and TRBJ2-1; 13 bases align to TRBD2. CDR3 length equals 14 residues. The J segment lost 8 bases and the V segment lost 3 bases, leaving 4 bases of the junction unmatched. The germline V gene has CDR1 GTSNPN and CDR2 SVGIG (reference sequence). CDR3 sequence reads: CAWSRLAGGDEQFF. CDR3 DNA: TGTGCCTGGAGCCGACTAGCGGGAGGCGATGAGCAGTTCTTC.

The chain uses TRBV5-4 and TRBJ2-7; 12 nucleotides align to TRBD1. The junction had 7 bases not matched to a gene; V was cut back by 4 bases and J by 2 bases. The CDR3 consists of 16 residues. In germline, CDR1 is SGHNT, CDR2 YYREEE (reference sequence). The CDR3, as DNA: TGTGCCAGCAGCCCCAGGGACAGGGGGCGCCCCTACGAGCAGTACTTC. It specifies CASSPRDRGRPYEQYF. The full variable domain, in which reference TRBV5-4 and TRBJ2-7 provide the parts outside the CDR3, is ETGVTQSPTHLIKTRGQQVTLRCSSQSGHNTVSWYQQALGQGPQFIFQYYREEENGRGNFPPRFSGLQFPNYSSELNVNALELDDSALYLCASSPRDRGRPYEQYFGPGTRLTVT.

The chain is built from TRBV10-3 and TRBJ1-4; tentative D call: TRBD1 (5 bases). From germline, CDR1 is ENHRY and CDR2 SYGVKD. CDR3 length: 15 residues. The V and J ends lost 2 bases and 5 bases respectively, with 12 bases between them. In DNA form, the CDR3 reads TGTGCCATCAGTGAGGGGGGGATCCTAAATGAAAAACTGTTTTTT. Amino acids: CAISEGGILNEKLFF.

This clone was picked up one time. The chain joins TRBV27 to TRBJ2-1; D is possibly TRBD1 (7 bases). This CDR3 has 15 residues. V was trimmed by 3 bases and J by 3 bases, leaving 12 bases between them. CDR1 is MNHEY, CDR2 SMNVEV, per germline (reference sequence). This CDR3 is CASSLGGQNYNEQFF. CDR3 nucleotides: TGTGCCAGCAGTTTGGGGGGACAGAACTACAATGAGCAGTTCTTC.

The J gene is TRBJ2-7, the V gene TRBV9; D unresolved. The ends were cut back, 1 base at V and 0 bases at J, with 5 bases in the middle. Germline assignment: CDR1 SGDLS and CDR2 YYNGEE. The CDR3 spans 13 residues. The CDR3 coding sequence is TGTGCCAGCAGCGTAACCAGCTCCTACGAGCAGTACTTC. Translating gives CASSVTSSYEQYF.

This rearrangement joins TRBV30 to TRBJ1-5; 8 bases align to TRBD1. In germline, CDR1 is GTSNPN, CDR2 SVGIG (reference sequence). The CDR3 spans 16 residues. V was pared by 1 base and J by 2 bases, with 7 bases of the junction left unmatched. The chain's CDR3 is CAWSDDRGFGNQPQHF. The CDR3 DNA is TGTGCCTGGAGTGACGACAGGGGATTCGGCAATCAGCCCCAGCATTTT.

This clone was found once. V gene TRBV5-1 combines with J gene TRBJ1-2, with D possibly matching TRBD1 (6 bases). This CDR3 has 14 amino acids. V was pared by 0 bases and J by 4 bases, with 10 bases between. Germline assignment: CDR1 SGHRS and CDR2 YFSETQ. The CDR3 nucleotides read TGCGCCAGCAGCTTGGCCACAGGGAGCTATGGCTACACCTTC. This codes for CASSLATGSYGYTF.

The chain recombines TRBV12-5 with TRBJ2-7, with D possibly matching TRBD1 (5 bases). Looked up from germline, CDR1 is LGHNT and CDR2 is FRNRAP. The CDR3 extends over 13 amino acids. V gave up 6 bases and J gave up 4 bases, with 13 bases separating them. The CDR3 coding sequence is TGTGCTAGTGGCCCAGGGTTTACGTACGAGCAGTACTTC. This translates into CASGPGFTYEQYF.

The V and J genes are TRBV12-3 or TRBV12-4 and TRBJ1-1; maybe TRBD1 (6 bases). This CDR3 region has 13 residues. With 4 bases removed from V and 12 bases from J, the gap between germline ends came to 18 bases. The CDR3 DNA follows: TGTGCCAGCAGTTATCAGGGGCTTTCTGCATCTTTCTTT. Its protein is CASSYQGLSASFF.

The CDR3 bases are TGTGCCAGCAGTGATCGGCCAGGGGGTGTGAAGGGGAACACTGAAGCTTTCTTT. Protein product: CASSDRPGGVKGNTEAFF. The chain is built from TRBV25-1 and TRBJ1-1; the match to TRBD1 covers 7 bases. In germline, CDR1 is MGHDK, CDR2 SYGVNS. CDR3 length: 18 residues. The ends lost 3 bases at V and 1 base at J; junction bases unmatched: 14.

The V and J genes are TRBV6-5 and TRBJ1-3; possible D gene TRBD1, 5 bases. V gave up 6 bases and J gave up 2 bases, with 14 bases separating them. The CDR3 is made up of 15 amino acids. From germline, CDR1 is MNHEY and CDR2 SVGAGI. The CDR3 protein is CASSPITGAGNTIYF. The CDR3 nucleotides are TGTGCCAGCAGCCCCATCACGGGGGCTGGAAACACCATATATTTT.

The CDR3 DNA reads TGTGCCAGCAGCGTAGGGTTGAGGGACTATGGCTACACCTTC. It specifies CASSVGLRDYGYTF. This sequence joins TRBV9 and TRBJ1-2; the D is unclear. Trimming pared 0 bases from V and 3 bases from J, leaving 9 bases between. CDR1 is SGDLS, CDR2 YYNGEE, per germline. The length of the CDR3 is 14 residues.

J is TRBJ1-6 and V is TRBV5-8; 9 bases are shared with TRBD1. Losses at the gene ends were 0 bases for V and 13 bases for J; bases not matched to a gene: 5. From germline, CDR1 is SGHTS and CDR2 YDEGEE. The CDR3 spans 14 residues. The CDR3 DNA is TGTGCCAGCAGCTTGGAGGACAGGGGCCTCCCCCTCCACTTT. This translates into CASSLEDRGLPLHF.

V is TRBV5-5 and J is TRBJ1-4; perhaps TRBD1 as D (5 bases). The CDR3 contains 14 residues. Trimming removed 4 bases at V and 7 bases at J, with 14 bases between. Germline V CDR1 and CDR2: SGHKS, YYEKEE (reference sequence). The CDR3 protein is CASSLGFGGEKLFF. The CDR3 nucleotides are TGTGCCAGCAGCCTGGGATTCGGGGGTGAAAAACTGTTTTTT.

V is TRBV5-6 and J is TRBJ1-4; 8 nucleotides agree with TRBD1. This CDR3 has 15 residues. The trim removed 4 bases at V and 5 bases at J, leaving 7 bases unmatched. Germline loops: CDR1 SGHDT, CDR2 YYEEEE. This CDR3 reads CASSQYRDRNEKLFF. As DNA, the CDR3 is TGTGCCAGCAGCCAATACCGGGACAGGAATGAAAAACTGTTTTTT.

A single count supports this clone. The rearrangement links TRBV5-1 to TRBJ1-5; 9 nucleotides line up with TRBD1. V gave up 2 bases and J gave up 4 bases; unmatched junction bases: 4. CDR3 length: 15 residues. Germline V gene data show CDR1 as SGHRS and CDR2 as YFSETQ. CDR3 bases: TGCGCCAGCAGCTTTTCGGGACAGGGTAATCAGCCCCAGCATTTT. As protein: CASSFSGQGNQPQHF.

This chain links TRBV30 with TRBJ2-3; D remains ambiguous. The CDR3 spans 12 residues. The V end lost 3 bases, the J end lost 5 bases, and 9 bases lay between the germline ends. Germline V gives CDR1 GTSNPN, CDR2 SVGIG (reference sequence). CDR3 loop: CAWRVSGDTQYF. CDR3 coding DNA: TGTGCCTGGAGAGTTTCGGGAGATACGCAGTATTTT. The whole variable domain, remainder taken from reference TRBV30 and TRBJ2-3, is SQTIHQWPATLVQPVGSPLSLECTVEGTSNPNLYWYRQAAGRGLQLLFYSVGIGQISSEVPQNLSASRPQDRQFILSSKKLLLSDSGFYLCAWRVSGDTQYFGPGTRLTVL.

The chain recombines TRBV3-1 (or the pseudogene TRBV3-2) with TRBJ1-3; 8 bases line up with TRBD1. The V gene's germline CDR1 is LGHDT and CDR2 YNNKEL (reference sequence). J lost 2 bases, V lost 6 bases, and 6 bases had no gene match. This CDR3 contains 15 residues. The CDR3 bases are TGTGCCAGCAGTAGAACGACAGGGGCTGGAAACACCATATATTTT. Its protein product is CASSRTTGAGNTIYF.

The chain carries TRBV10-3 and TRBJ2-4, with TRBD1 matching 9 bases. The V gene's germline CDR1 is ENHRY and CDR2 SYGVKD. V lost 5 bases and J lost 2; bases outside the gene matches: 10. The CDR3 is made up of 17 amino acids. The CDR3 DNA reads as TGTGCCATCAGTCCCGGGACAGGGACCTCTTCCAAAAACATTCAGTACTTC. It codes for CAISPGTGTSSKNIQYF.

This chain joins TRBV2 and TRBJ2-1, with TRBD2 matching 8 bases. CDR3 length: 12 residues. Germline CDR1 is SNHLY and CDR2 is FYNNEI. Trimming cost V 7 bases and J 8 bases; bases outside gene matches: 4. The CDR3 sequence: CASISRGDEQFF. CDR3 bases: TGTGCCAGCATTTCGCGGGGGGATGAGCAGTTCTTC.

The rearrangement links TRBV12-5 to TRBJ2-7, with 9 nucleotides matching TRBD1. The length of the CDR3 is 13 residues. The V and J ends lost 3 bases and 6 bases, in that order; junction bases with no gene match: 3. The germline V gene has CDR1 LGHNT and CDR2 FRNRAP. The CDR3, as DNA: TGTGCTAGTGGTTTCGGACAGGGGCGCGAGCAGTACTTC. Translating it yields CASGFGQGREQYF.